Given below is one T cell receptor beta chain in context. No cognate antigen has been identified for it. In total, fewer than 750 healthy bone marrow donors made up the cohort. Cohort members were all nominally healthy when sampled, although unrecorded immune exposures were likely present. The donor tested CMV seropositive, placing the donor among the roughly 300 seropositive members of the cohort. Each donor provided a peripheral blood sample, and peripheral blood mononuclear cells were used for TCR beta sequencing. Genomic DNA extraction from the blood cell samples was performed with the Qiagen DNeasy Blood Extraction Kit. Measured from the cysteine to the phenylalanine, the CDR3 is 13 residues long. Only the CDR3 DNA is retained, 39 bases long and in frame from the first base. V ends up 8 bases short and J 2 bases short, with an unmatched junction base count of 6. CDR1 and CDR2 are drawn from the germline V gene (reference sequence): SEHNR, FQNEAQ.

The data belong to a study of cytomegalovirus exposure and HLA in healthy donors (dated by TCRdb to 2017 to 2019). The study in broad terms: In an earlier analysis of under 600 of the donors, roughly 300 Gb of sequence data and 95 million to 130 million unique TCR beta sequences from about 190 million T cells were reported. Approximately 300 gigabases of sequencing data and 70 million to 95 million unique TCR sequences made up an early release that covered 500 to 650 HLA-typed donors. Among the approximately 430 genotyped donors, roughly 80% belonged to the genetic ancestry cluster associated with self-reported Caucasian donors. The aim of the study was to test whether cataloging public T cell receptors could identify signatures of past pathogen exposure. The T cell repertoires of under 750 subjects were profiled by immunosequencing and related to cytomegalovirus serostatus. In addition to the first cohort of approximately 670 subjects, a separate validation cohort of around 110 different subjects was used. High-throughput TCR immunosequencing, statistical association of individual TCRs with disease status, and machine learning were combined to predict cytomegalovirus infection status. To study patterns of TCR occurrence, a later analysis re-analyzed previously published TCR beta repertoires from around 670 donors and added high-resolution HLA genotyping. Rather than using new phenotypic data, the later analysis identified candidate immune exposures from TCR beta sequences and from how often those sequences occurred across donors. To decide whether each TCR beta V gene segment behaved as functional or pseudogenic, an earlier analysis of fewer than 750 of the donors relied on high-throughput TCR beta sequencing. Alongside the repertoire data, information on donor age, sex, ethnicity and CMV serostatus was compiled. A later genetic analysis used genome-wide SNP genotypes for about three fifths of the 666 donors, treating that subset as a discovery cohort. Every discovery cohort repertoire had been produced on one sequencing platform. HLA typing covered class I and class II loci at four-digit resolution. The number of donors typed differed by locus, with roughly 620-630 for A, B, C, DRB1 and DQB1, around 520 for DQA1, 600 to 610 for DPA1, and 472 for DPB1. A handful of DR-DQ haplotypes were handled as single units for association and clustering because linkage in the cohort was strong. Among under 450 genotyped donors of the cohort, an average of around 240,000 unique TCR beta nucleotide sequences were sequenced per donor, roughly 20% of them non-productive. Summary of the overall study and its limitations: The cohort was sequenced for TCR beta chains only, and without alpha or paired-chain data the features that could be detected were limited. Across donors, most TCR sequences were observed very rarely, whereas some public TCRs were present in many individuals. A total of fewer than 200 TCR beta chains were listed by the study as associated with cytomegalovirus. Compared with the roughly 670-donor mean, donors in an Asian-associated ancestry cluster had fewer N-insertions in productive TCRs, according to a later genetic analysis. A cluster of highly shared sequence variants was judged likely to represent a technical artifact of the sequencing pipeline. The only immune exposure information available for the cohort was CMV serostatus. In a later analysis, most CMV-associated TCR beta chains were found to appear HLA-restricted, with HLA associations seemingly driven largely by CMV exposure. A later genetic analysis associated a missense DCLRE1C variant with V-gene and J-gene trimming of TCR beta chains, and an independent cohort replicated the association. A further reported finding was that TCR beta sequences accurately predicted the HLA-A and HLA-B alleles for most subjects in the first cohort. Some IMGT-functional V segments, including TRBV6-2 and TRBV6-3, could not be distinguished by the 87-base-pair reads and were therefore excluded. HLA typing was unavailable for some donors at each locus, so association tests used only the typed subset. The authors suggested that the approach could potentially be generalized to other disease states and immunological phenotypes. In a later analysis, TCR association rates were found to vary across HLA loci, with the most associated TCRs seen for DRB1 alleles and the fewest for HLA-C alleles. Roughly uniform sequencing depth across donors was assumed in presence/absence analyses, although this assumption may not hold. An earlier analysis of approximately 600 of the donors showed that most TCR beta V segments appeared in productive rearrangements either about 90% or about 30% of the time, which broadly matched IMGT annotations. The classifier was reported to diagnose cytomegalovirus status with high specificity and sensitivity in both the original and validation cohorts. Three of the identified cytomegalovirus-associated TCR beta chains were confirmed in vitro to be specific for cytomegalovirus antigens. In a later analysis, HLA-associated TCR beta chains were found to be more clonally expanded and to have lower generation probabilities than equally common non-associated chains. Linkage disequilibrium might explain the correlated functional status among segregating V segments, but an unknown experimental factor could not be ruled out. Specific HLA alleles were associated with 15,000 to 20,000 TCR beta sequences at a false discovery rate of 0.05 in a later analysis. When HLA alleles, especially DR and DQ, strongly co-occurred, TCR associations were difficult to assign to individual alleles. A later analysis reported that several top co-occurrence clusters appeared linked to parvovirus B19, influenza, CMV and Epstein-Barr virus. The earlier analysis of nearly 600 of the donors excluded roughly 17 rarely observed V segments, including chromosome 9 orphons, because counts were too low.

The receptor library was made with the immunoSEQ multiplex PCR assay. A mixture of 60 forward primers for TCR Vbeta segments and 13 reverse primers for TCR Jbeta segments was used in the multiplex PCR. The CDR3 region of rearranged TCR beta genes was amplified from genomic DNA by a multiplex PCR assay. On the Illumina HiSeq System, the amplified TCR beta libraries were sequenced as 87-base-pair reads. On the study's bioinformatics: A later analysis tallied 75 million to 95 million unique TCR beta chains across the 666 repertoires, and some 12 million of those chains were shared by two or more donors. To remove PCR and sequencing errors, raw reads were error-corrected and collapsed into unique sequences using a nearest-neighbor algorithm that merged closely related sequences. V, D and J gene segments were assigned by aligning CDR3 sequences to IMGT reference sequences. For a sequence to be retained, a match of at least six nucleotides was required to both a V gene segment and a J gene segment. Rearrangements were called productive when the CDR3 lacked stop codons and stayed in frame with V and J; all others were non-productive. Following IMGT convention, CDR3 was defined as the stretch from the second conserved V-encoded cysteine up to the conserved J-encoded phenylalanine. The earlier analysis of about 620 of the donors excluded sequences that lacked an unambiguous match to a single V gene segment. In an earlier analysis of 587 of the donors, V segments were called functional above 56.7% productive rearrangements and were called segregating when the between-donor standard deviation exceeded 5%. A statistical classification framework was developed to diagnose cytomegalovirus status using the catalog of TCR beta chain sequences. In a later analysis, TCR nucleotide sequences were compared against IMGT/GENE-DB human TR gene sequences so that V and J genes could be assigned. A later analysis assigned CDR3 sequences and most-parsimonious VDJ recombination scenarios with the TCRdist pipeline. In a later analysis, each TCR beta chain was defined by its CDR3 amino acid sequence together with its V-gene family, and reads without a unique V-gene family were excluded. As a way to deal with suspected cross-contamination and a sequencing artifact, a later analysis dropped over 550 nucleotide sequences that were highly shared and had low generation probability. In a later analysis, a clonal expansion index for each public chain was calculated from normalized within-repertoire ranks of inferred template counts. In a later analysis, generation probabilities were computed using a VDJ recombination model fitted to out-of-frame rearrangements, and the results were checked against IGoR. In a later analysis, TCR-TCR, TCR-HLA and TCR-CMV co-occurrence was scored with hypergeometric tests, and a repertoire-size bias correction was applied to TCR pairs. A later analysis estimated false discovery rates by permuting HLA or CMV assignments 20 times. In a later analysis, co-occurring TCRs were grouped with DBSCAN, and TCRdist sequence similarity was added when clustering was performed within HLA-allele-positive subsets. Repertoires with fewer than 30,000 or more than 120,000 public chains, plus five repertoires with anomalous nucleotide sharing, were excluded from co-occurrence clustering. TCRdb provides this immuneACCESS table in a form limited to in-frame rearrangements. Some clones are lacking; in checked studies, under half of them reflect an unresolved V gene, and why the rest are absent is not known. For V, J and clone size, that table is used; D and trimming come from the DNA. The table for this sample shows approximately 50,000 clones. Of the sample, more than 5.5% is held by the ten largest clones.

The chain uses TRBV7-9 and TRBJ2-7, with 7 junctional bases fitting TRBD1. The sequencing input was PBMCs. This TCR derives from a male donor in good health and CMV-seropositive. The CDR3 region reads CASLGTVTYEQYF. In nucleotide form, the sequence is TGTGCCAGCCTTGGGACAGTCACCTACGAGCAGTACTTC.